This entry lists 2 T cell receptor beta chains sequenced from one sample in a study of PD-L1 blockade in urothelial cancer. The data were produced by immunoSEQ multiplex PCR, yet TCRdb's version contains in-frame clones alone and is incomplete. The sample records tens of thousands of clones, roughly 90% being singletons. This material consisted of PBMCs, taken around atezolizumab (anti-PD-L1) treatment. Receptors originate from a woman aged 70-85 years with urothelial cancer.

The rearrangement joins TRBV9 to TRBJ1-4; TRBD1 might be the D (5 bases). Per the germline V gene, CDR1 is SGDLS and CDR2 is YYNGEE. The CDR3 contains 18 residues. V was trimmed by 4 bases and J by 1 base, leaving 20 bases between them. Here the CDR3 reads CASSTNPALRETNEKLFF. CDR3 DNA: TGTGCCAGCAGCACTAATCCCGCCCTCAGGGAAACTAATGAAAAACTGTTTTTT.

This clone was seen a few times. The same CDR3 arises from other DNA sequences in this sample as well. The gene calls are TRBV5-1 and TRBJ2-2; 7 bases agree with TRBD1. Germline CDR1 SGHRS, CDR2 YFSETQ. The CDR3 length is 14 residues. After removal of 2 bases from V and 3 bases from J, the junction contained 1 base not matched to a gene. CDR3 region: CASSFTGDTGELFF. DNA for the CDR3: TGCGCCAGCAGCTTCACAGGGGACACCGGGGAGCTGTTTTTT.